Listed here are 16 T cell receptor beta chains from one sample, sequenced in a study of blood T cell repertoires in COVID-19 (dated by TCRdb to 2018 to 2021). The library came from the immunoSEQ multiplex PCR assay. TCRdb stores this immuneACCESS table with in-frame sequences only. Part of the clones is absent; in the studies checked, under half of the shortfall reflects unresolved V genes, and no reason is known for the rest. Within this sample are approximately 200,000 clones, with around 94% of them counted one time only. Of the sample, roughly 0.76% is held by the ten largest clones. Sequencing was done on a sample of peripheral blood. These receptors all come from a man aged 25 to 40 with COVID-19, enrolled during active disease.

Here the CDR3 DNA reads TGTGCCAGCAGCTTATCGGGGACTACAGAGACCCAGTACTTC. It translates to CASSLSGTTETQYF. The V gene is TRBV7-9, the J gene TRBJ2-5; 7 nucleotides match TRBD2. V trimming: 2 bases; J trimming: 4 bases; junction bases outside the gene matches: 4. Germline V gives CDR1 SEHNR, CDR2 FQNEAQ (reference sequence). The CDR3 is 14 amino acids.

This chain joins TRBV5-4 and TRBJ1-2; 7 positions match TRBD1. The CDR3 totals 15 residues. The V gene's germline CDR1 is SGHNT and CDR2 YYREEE (reference sequence). V gave up 6 bases and J gave up 8 bases; unmatched junction bases: 16. The CDR3: CASTPGRGLLGGYTF. The CDR3 DNA sequence: TGTGCCAGCACCCCGGGAAGGGGGCTTTTGGGGGGCTACACCTTC.

The rearrangement joins TRBV6-6 to TRBJ1-1, with D tentatively TRBD1 (5 bases). Deletions cut 4 bases from V and 3 bases from J, with 9 bases between. The CDR3 covers 13 residues. Germline V gene data show CDR1 as MNHNY and CDR2 as SVGAGI (reference sequence). CDR3 nucleotides: TGTGCCAGCAGTTTCCAACAGGACACTGAAGCTTTCTTT. Its translation: CASSFQQDTEAFF.

V gene TRBV11-1 combines with J gene TRBJ2-5; 10 bases agree with TRBD1. The CDR3 is made up of 16 amino acids. J gave up 5 bases and V 5 bases, and 11 bases lay outside the gene matches. The germline V gene encodes CDR1 SGHAT and CDR2 FQDESV (reference sequence). The CDR3 protein is CASSPGQGVWVETQYF. The CDR3 coding sequence is TGTGCCAGCAGCCCTGGACAGGGGGTTTGGGTGGAGACCCAGTACTTC.

The rearrangement joins TRBV30 to TRBJ2-7; D gene unclear. This CDR3 is 12 amino acids long. Germline assignment: CDR1 GTSNPN and CDR2 SVGIG (reference sequence). Between the trimmed V and J ends, which lost 1 base and 5 bases, there was a span of 9 bases. CDR3 in amino acids: CAWSDGLHEQYF. CDR3 DNA: TGTGCCTGGAGTGACGGGTTGCACGAGCAGTACTTC.

The chain recombines TRBV19 with TRBJ2-7; TRBD1 is a possible D gene (6 bases). Germline-derived CDR1 and CDR2 are LNHDA and SQIVND (reference sequence). The ends were cut back, 6 bases at V and 0 bases at J, with 15 bases in the middle. The CDR3 is made up of 15 amino acids. CDR3: CASRRARDNSYEQYF. The CDR3 DNA follows: TGTGCCAGTAGAAGGGCCCGGGACAACTCCTACGAGCAGTACTTC.

This clone was counted a single time. The rearrangement uses TRBV7-2 and TRBJ1-3, with TRBD1 matching over 9 bases. The CDR3 spans 16 residues. The germline CDR1 and CDR2 sequences are SGHTA and FQGNSA. J gave up 2 bases and V 5 bases, and 7 bases lay outside the gene matches. CDR3 residues: CASSPQTGGTGNTIYF. CDR3 in DNA: TGTGCCAGCAGCCCCCAGACAGGGGGGACTGGAAACACCATATATTTT.

This chain uses TRBV10-1 with TRBJ1-1; the match to TRBD1 covers 8 bases. CDR1 and CDR2 from the germline V gene are WNHNN and SYGVQD (reference sequence). The junction had 7 bases not matched to a gene; V was cut back by 2 bases and J by 11 bases. The CDR3 has 13 amino acids. CDR3 in DNA: TGCGCCAGCAGTGAGCTGAGGACAGGGATGGCTTTCTTT. It is translated as CASSELRTGMAFF.

The V call is TRBV2, the J call TRBJ2-3; TRBD2 matches 11 bases. V shed 6 bases, J shed 0 bases, and the junction held 11 bases outside the gene matches. This CDR3 has 18 amino acids. CDR1 is SNHLY, CDR2 FYNNEI, per germline. CDR3 region: CASRYRLAGGASTDTQYF. The DNA for the CDR3 is TGTGCCAGCAGGTACCGGCTAGCGGGGGGAGCCAGCACAGATACGCAGTATTTT. The entire variable domain, with the rest obtained from reference TRBV2 and TRBJ2-3, is as follows: EPEVTQTPSHQVTQMGQEVILRCVPISNHLYFYWYRQILGQKVEFLVSFYNNEISEKSEIFDDQFSVERPDGSNFTLKIRSTKLEDSAMYFCASRYRLAGGASTDTQYFGPGTRLTVL.

The rearrangement links TRBV6-5 to TRBJ1-1, with TRBD1 identical over 9 bases. CDR1 is MNHEY and CDR2 is SVGAGI in the germline V gene. The J segment lost 5 bases and the V segment lost 6 bases, leaving 7 bases of the junction unmatched. The length of the CDR3 is 14 residues. The DNA for the CDR3 is TGTGCCAGCAGATTACAGGGGGCAAGGACTGAAGCTTTCTTT. Its protein product is CASRLQGARTEAFF.

The chain is built from TRBV7-9 and TRBJ2-5, with 7 bases identical to TRBD2. Germline loops: CDR1 SEHNR, CDR2 FQNEAQ (reference sequence). J gave up 5 bases and V 5 bases, and 11 bases lay outside the gene matches. The CDR3 consists of 15 residues. The CDR3 bases are TGTGCCAGCAGCAACGCTGGGGGGGGTCGGGAGACCCAGTACTTC. This codes for CASSNAGGGRETQYF.

V is TRBV19 and J is TRBJ2-2, with D perhaps TRBD1 (5 bases). CDR1 is LNHDA and CDR2 is SQIVND in the germline V gene (reference sequence). Trimming removed 6 bases at V and 8 bases at J, with 7 bases between. This CDR3 is built from 11 residues. This CDR3 reads CASRRQGELFF. CDR3 in DNA: TGTGCCAGTAGACGACAGGGGGAGCTGTTTTTT.

Only a few counts were recorded for this clone. V gene TRBV6-2 or TRBV6-3 combines with J gene TRBJ2-7, with D maybe TRBD2 (5 bases). Per the germline V gene, CDR1 is MNHEY and CDR2 is SVGEGT. Trimming left V 0 bases short and J 2 bases short, with 14 bases between. The CDR3 extends over 16 amino acids. This CDR3 reads CASSYSLSSSPYEQYF. The CDR3 coding sequence is TGTGCCAGCAGTTACTCGTTGTCTAGCAGTCCCTACGAGCAGTACTTC.

This clone was recorded only once. The V and J genes are TRBV12-3 or TRBV12-4 and TRBJ1-1; unclear D gene. With 2 bases removed from V and 1 base from J, the gap between germline ends came to 5 bases. The CDR3 covers 13 residues. CDR3 in amino acids: CASSLLENTEAFF. Written as DNA, the CDR3 is TGTGCCAGCAGTTTATTAGAGAACACTGAAGCTTTCTTT.

The chain has TRBV5-1 and TRBJ2-2; a possible D gene is TRBD1 (5 bases). Germline V gene lookup returns CDR1 SGHRS and CDR2 YFSETQ. V was pared by 0 bases and J by 1 base, with 16 bases between. CDR3 size: 18 residues. The DNA for the CDR3 is TGCGCCAGCAGCTTGGCCCCAACCAGGGCTCAGAACACCGGGGAGCTGTTTTTT. Translated, it gives CASSLAPTRAQNTGELFF.

The CDR3 DNA reads as TGTGCCAGTATGGACAGGAGGAGTTATAGCAATCAGCCCCAGCATTTT. Translating gives CASMDRRSYSNQPQHF. This chain connects TRBV19 to TRBJ1-5, with 7 bases identical to TRBD1. Germline V lookup: CDR1 LNHDA, CDR2 SQIVND (reference sequence). V lost 7 bases and J lost 0; bases outside the gene matches: 9. The CDR3 sequence is 16 residues long. The full variable domain, completed using reference TRBV19 and TRBJ1-5, is DGGITQSPKYLFRKEGQNVTLSCEQNLNHDAMYWYRQDPGQGLRLIYYSQIVNDFQKGDIAEGYSVSREKKESFPLTVTSAQKNPTAFYLCASMDRRSYSNQPQHFGDGTRLSIL.